This TCR beta chain derives from a study of shared clonotypes between healthy human individuals. Terminally differentiated effector memory CD45RA+ cells were excluded from the naive CD8 cells, which were CD45RO-negative and positively selected for CCR7. This CDR3 comprises 16 residues. Germline CDR1 and CDR2: SGDLS and YYNGEE. Between the trimmed V and J ends, which lost 0 bases and 0 bases, there was a span of 13 bases. Clones were sequenced by immunoSEQ multiplex PCR, and TCRdb holds only the in-frame ones, with some missing. The data contain about 2,200,000 clones, about 93% of them seen just once; the ten biggest clones take up 1.5% to 2%. This clone is a singleton in its sample.

The sequence came from a man aged 18 to 29 in good health. Some clones in this sample may be carry-over from other donors' samples. Source material: naive CD8+ T cells from PBMCs. The chain combines TRBV9 with TRBJ2-7; the D gene is possibly TRBD1 (6 bases). This chain's CDR3 is CASSVGGHGASYEQYF. CDR3 DNA sequence: TGTGCCAGCAGCGTAGGGGGACATGGGGCCTCCTACGAGCAGTACTTC.